This TCR beta chain was sequenced during a study of blood T cell repertoires in COVID-19. Overall study context: The United States, Italy and Spain supplied acute and convalescent COVID-19 samples. PBMCs, B-cell-depleted T cells, or T cells were the source of the cDNA or gDNA that made up the material.

Germline values: CDR1 SGDLS, CDR2 YYNGEE. Germline trimming cut 3 bases from V and 6 bases from J; bases unmatched to any gene: 12. CDR3 length: 17 residues. This clone was counted a single time. Profiled with immunoSEQ multiplex PCR; TCRdb holds only in-frame clones, not every one. The repertoire has 40,000 to 55,000 clones, roughly nine tenths of them found once; the top ten carry roughly 16%. The source of this sequence is an older man with active COVID-19. V usage is TRBV9 and J usage is TRBJ2-2; TRBD2 matches 9 bases. The sample consisted of peripheral blood. DNA for the CDR3: TGTGCCAGCAGCGCGCCCGTAGCGGGGGCCTTCCCCGGGGAGCTGTTTTTT. Translation gives CASSAPVAGAFPGELFF. Filled out from reference TRBV9 and TRBJ2-2, the complete variable domain reads DSGVTQTPKHLITATGQRVTLRCSPRSGDLSVYWYQQSLDQGLQFLIQYYNGEERAKGNILERFSAQQFPDLHSELNLSSLELGDSALYFCASSAPVAGAFPGELFFGEGSRLTVL.